Below, 2 T cell receptor beta chains from the same sample are listed, as sequenced in a study of Tregs in tolerant kidney transplant recipients. The assay was immunoSEQ multiplex PCR, and TCRdb's table has in-frame clones only and misses some. The table gives 25,000 to 40,000 clones; the top ten clones make up approximately 1.9% of it. Recipients received nonmyeloablative bone marrow transplants from related graft donors, with transient mixed chimerism. The material sequenced was CD4+ T cells from blood (PBMCs), taken 24 months after the transplant. The receptors come from a human patient who received a combined kidney and bone marrow transplant. Some T cells may arise from the graft donor.

Worth noting for this clone: The read ends 3 residues early relative to the CDR3; the germline J gene fills the gap. The chain joins TRBV7-3 to TRBJ2-1; 14 bases map to TRBD2. Per the germline V gene, CDR1 is SGHTA and CDR2 is FQGTGA. The trim removed 5 bases at V and 6 bases at J, leaving 3 bases unmatched. This CDR3 is 15 amino acids long. The CDR3 DNA, read in part, is TGTGCCAGCAGCACTGGACTAGCGGGGGGCAATGAG. Translated, it gives CASSTGLAGGNE. The full CDR3 protein is CASSTGLAGGNEQFF. The variable domain in full, completed from reference TRBV7-3 and TRBJ2-1, reads GAGVSQTPSNKVTEKGKYVELRCDPISGHTALYWYRQSLGQGPEFLIYFQGTGAADDSGLPNDRFFAVRPEGSVSTLKIQRTERGDSAVYLCASSTGLAGGNEQFFGPGTRLTVL.

Concerning this clone: The CDR3 end falls 3 residues outside the read, so it is completed with the germline J gene. The chain links TRBV29-1 to TRBJ2-5; 10 bases fit TRBD2. The CDR3 is 14 residues long. Germline V gene data show CDR1 as SQVTM and CDR2 as ANQGSEA. Unmatched junction bases numbered 7, after V lost 4 bases and J lost 5 bases. CDR3 DNA (partial): TGCAGCGTTGTGTCTAGCGGGAGCGCGGAGACC. It specifies CSVVSSGSAET. The full CDR3 reads CSVVSSGSAETQYF.